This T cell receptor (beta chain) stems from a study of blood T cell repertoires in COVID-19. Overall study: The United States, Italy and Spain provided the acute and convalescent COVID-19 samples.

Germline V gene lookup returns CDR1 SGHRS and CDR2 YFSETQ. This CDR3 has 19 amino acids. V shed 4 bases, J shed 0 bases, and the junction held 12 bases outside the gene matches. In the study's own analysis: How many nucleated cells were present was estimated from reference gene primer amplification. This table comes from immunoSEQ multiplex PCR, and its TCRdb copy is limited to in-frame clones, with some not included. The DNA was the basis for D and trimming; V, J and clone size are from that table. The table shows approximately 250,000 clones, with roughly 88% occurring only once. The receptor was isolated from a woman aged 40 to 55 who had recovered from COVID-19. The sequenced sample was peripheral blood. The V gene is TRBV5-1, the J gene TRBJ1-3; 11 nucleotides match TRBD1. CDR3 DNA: TGCGCCAGCAGCAAGGGACAGGGGGACCTCAGGAGCTCTGGAAACACCATATATTTT. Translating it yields CASSKGQGDLRSSGNTIYF.